The rows below give T cell receptor beta chains drawn from one sample of a study of blood T cell repertoires in COVID-19. Produced via immunoSEQ multiplex PCR; TCRdb's table is partial and in-frame only. The profile shows hundreds of thousands of clones, approximately 86% of them singletons. Sequencing input: peripheral blood. The origin of the receptors is a human donor in a cohort sampled during active COVID-19. CDR3s include the opening cysteine and the closing phenylalanine or tryptophan. D genes are given only for firm matches. Rows may omit the clone size; those that give it use once, few, many or a size class.

len: 14; v_gene: TRBV11-2; j_gene: TRBJ1-1; d_gene: -; abundance: -; CDR3nt: TGTGCCAGCAGCTTCTCAGATTGGAACACTGAAGCTTTCTTT; CDR3aa: CASSFSDWNTEAFF
len: 13; v_gene: TRBV7-9; j_gene: TRBJ1-1; d_gene: -; abundance: few; CDR3nt: TGTGCCAGCAGCCCGTGGGCGAACACTGAAGCTTTCTTT; CDR3aa: CASSPWANTEAFF
len: 15; v_gene: TRBV6-2/TRBV6-3; j_gene: TRBJ2-7; d_gene: TRBD1; abundance: -; CDR3nt: TGTGCCAGCAGTTACTCCTCAGGGGGCTCCTACGAGCAGTACTTC; CDR3aa: CASSYSSGGSYEQYF
len: 15; v_gene: TRBV30; j_gene: TRBJ1-5; d_gene: -; abundance: -; CDR3nt: TGTGCCTGGAGTGTCGACAGCTATAGCAATCAGCCCCAGCATTTT; CDR3aa: CAWSVDSYSNQPQHF
len: 14; v_gene: TRBV18; j_gene: TRBJ1-6; d_gene: TRBD1; abundance: -; CDR3nt: TGTGCCAGCTCACCTCGACAGGGGAATTCACCCCTCCACTTT; CDR3aa: CASSPRQGNSPLHF
len: 12; v_gene: TRBV6-5; j_gene: TRBJ1-5; d_gene: -; abundance: few; CDR3nt: TGTGCCACCCCTGACGGGGATCAGCCCCAGCATTTT; CDR3aa: CATPDGDQPQHF
len: 11; v_gene: TRBV12-3/TRBV12-4; j_gene: TRBJ1-2; d_gene: -; abundance: -; CDR3nt: TGTGCCACCGTTTTCAACTATGGCTACACCTTC; CDR3aa: CATVFNYGYTF
len: 14; v_gene: TRBV18; j_gene: TRBJ2-1; d_gene: -; abundance: -; CDR3nt: TGTGCCAGCTCACCCCGCATAGCCGAGGATGAGCAGTTCTTC; CDR3aa: CASSPRIAEDEQFF
len: 17; v_gene: TRBV18; j_gene: TRBJ1-5; d_gene: -; abundance: once; CDR3nt: TGTGCCAGCTCACCCGACAAGCGGAAGTATAGCAATCAGCCCCAGCATTTT; CDR3aa: CASSPDKRKYSNQPQHF
len: 14; v_gene: TRBV24-1; j_gene: TRBJ2-1; d_gene: TRBD1; abundance: once; CDR3nt: TGTGCCACCAGTGGTACAGGGGCCGGGGATGAGCAGTTCTTC; CDR3aa: CATSGTGAGDEQFF
len: 13; v_gene: TRBV30; j_gene: TRBJ1-5; d_gene: -; abundance: -; CDR3nt: TGTGCCTGGAGCTTACGGGGGGATCAGCCCCAGCATTTT; CDR3aa: CAWSLRGDQPQHF
len: 15; v_gene: TRBV5-4; j_gene: TRBJ2-6; d_gene: -; abundance: -; CDR3nt: TGTGCCAGCAGCACGGACATCTCTGGGGCCAACGTCCTGACTTTC; CDR3aa: CASSTDISGANVLTF
len: 14; v_gene: TRBV5-4; j_gene: TRBJ1-4; d_gene: -; abundance: -; CDR3nt: TGTGCCAGCAGCATATTCCAAGCAGGTGAAAAACTGTTTTTT; CDR3aa: CASSIFQAGEKLFF
len: 19; v_gene: TRBV10-3; j_gene: TRBJ1-5; d_gene: TRBD1; abundance: -; CDR3nt: TGTGCCATCAGTGAAGTCCCCCTTTATTTGACAGGGGATAATCAGCCCCAGCATTTT; CDR3aa: CAISEVPLYLTGDNQPQHF
len: 15; v_gene: TRBV5-4; j_gene: TRBJ2-1; d_gene: TRBD2; abundance: -; CDR3nt: TGTGCCAGCAGCGACCTGGGACTAGAGGGTGGTGAGCAGTTCTTC; CDR3aa: CASSDLGLEGGEQFF
len: 15; v_gene: TRBV5-1; j_gene: TRBJ2-3; d_gene: -; abundance: once; CDR3nt: TGCGCCAGCAGCTTGAAGGTCAGGGCCACAGATACGCAGTATTTT; CDR3aa: CASSLKVRATDTQYF
len: 14; v_gene: TRBV19; j_gene: TRBJ1-4; d_gene: TRBD1; abundance: -; CDR3nt: TGTGCCAGTAGTATGCAGGGGGCGACTGAAAAACTGTTTTTT; CDR3aa: CASSMQGATEKLFF
len: 14; v_gene: TRBV27; j_gene: TRBJ1-5; d_gene: -; abundance: once; CDR3nt: TGTGCCAGCAGTTTAGTGGGCAGGGATCAGCCCCAGCATTTT; CDR3aa: CASSLVGRDQPQHF
len: 13; v_gene: TRBV7-9; j_gene: TRBJ1-2; d_gene: -; abundance: -; CDR3nt: TGTGCCAGCAGCCCCCACCTAGGCTATGGCTACACCTTC; CDR3aa: CASSPHLGYGYTF
len: 16; v_gene: TRBV9; j_gene: TRBJ2-2; d_gene: TRBD2; abundance: -; CDR3nt: TGTGCCAGCAGCGTAGAACTAGCGGGACCCGCCGGGGAGCTGTTTTTT; CDR3aa: CASSVELAGPAGELFF
len: 13; v_gene: TRBV11-2; j_gene: TRBJ1-3; d_gene: -; abundance: -; CDR3nt: TGTGCCAGCAGCTCCCTCAGGGGAAACACCATATATTTT; CDR3aa: CASSSLRGNTIYF
len: 15; v_gene: TRBV5-1; j_gene: TRBJ2-3; d_gene: TRBD2; abundance: -; CDR3nt: TGCGCCAGCAGCCGGGGGGAGGCTAGCACAGATACGCAGTATTTT; CDR3aa: CASSRGEASTDTQYF
len: 14; v_gene: TRBV6-5; j_gene: TRBJ2-5; d_gene: TRBD1; abundance: -; CDR3nt: TGTGCCAGCAGTACCGGGACAGGGTATGAGACCCAGTACTTC; CDR3aa: CASSTGTGYETQYF
len: 14; v_gene: TRBV29-1; j_gene: TRBJ2-1; d_gene: TRBD1; abundance: -; CDR3nt: TGCAGCGTTGGGAGGACAGGGGATGTCGATGAGCAGTTCTTC; CDR3aa: CSVGRTGDVDEQFF
len: 14; v_gene: TRBV5-8; j_gene: TRBJ1-2; d_gene: -; abundance: -; CDR3nt: TGTGCCAGCAGCTTGATTAGGGACACCGCAGGCTACACCTTC; CDR3aa: CASSLIRDTAGYTF
len: 15; v_gene: TRBV28; j_gene: TRBJ1-6; d_gene: TRBD1; abundance: -; CDR3nt: TGTGCCAGCAGTGCCACTGACAGGGCGAATTCACCCCTCCACTTT; CDR3aa: CASSATDRANSPLHF
len: 15; v_gene: TRBV4-1; j_gene: TRBJ2-7; d_gene: TRBD1; abundance: -; CDR3nt: TGCGCCAGCAGCCATGGACAGGGGGGAACCTACGAGCAGTACTTC; CDR3aa: CASSHGQGGTYEQYF
len: 16; v_gene: TRBV7-2; j_gene: TRBJ2-5; d_gene: TRBD2; abundance: -; CDR3nt: TGTGCCAGCAGCTTTGTCGGGACTAGCGGGGGAGAGACCCAGTACTTC; CDR3aa: CASSFVGTSGGETQYF
len: 14; v_gene: TRBV19; j_gene: TRBJ2-3; d_gene: -; abundance: -; CDR3nt: TGTGCCAGTAGCCGTCTGCGGGGCCAAGATACGCAGTATTTT; CDR3aa: CASSRLRGQDTQYF
len: 14; v_gene: TRBV19; j_gene: TRBJ1-1; d_gene: TRBD1; abundance: -; CDR3nt: TGTGCCAGTAGTAAGACAGGGGCGAACACTGAAGCTTTCTTT; CDR3aa: CASSKTGANTEAFF
len: 13; v_gene: TRBV30; j_gene: TRBJ1-1; d_gene: -; abundance: -; CDR3nt: TGTGCCTGGACCACAGGGTTTAACACTGAAGCTTTCTTT; CDR3aa: CAWTTGFNTEAFF
len: 13; v_gene: TRBV28; j_gene: TRBJ1-3; d_gene: -; abundance: -; CDR3nt: TGTGCCAGCAGTTTTAGCTCTGGAAACACCATATATTTT; CDR3aa: CASSFSSGNTIYF
len: 14; v_gene: TRBV15; j_gene: TRBJ2-3; d_gene: -; abundance: -; CDR3nt: TGTGCCACCAGCAGAAGGCAGGGCGCAGATACGCAGTATTTT; CDR3aa: CATSRRQGADTQYF
len: 14; v_gene: TRBV30; j_gene: TRBJ2-7; d_gene: -; abundance: -; CDR3nt: TGTGCCTGGAGTAGAGGTTTCGCCGATCTAGGGCAGTACTTC; CDR3aa: CAWSRGFADLGQYF
len: 12; v_gene: TRBV12-3/TRBV12-4; j_gene: TRBJ1-2; d_gene: TRBD1; abundance: -; CDR3nt: TGTGCCAGCAGTCCGACAGGGAGCGGCTACACCTTC; CDR3aa: CASSPTGSGYTF
len: 15; v_gene: TRBV19; j_gene: TRBJ2-5; d_gene: -; abundance: -; CDR3nt: TGTGCCAGTAGTAGGGGCAAAAGCGCCCAAGAGACCCAGTACTTC; CDR3aa: CASSRGKSAQETQYF
len: 14; v_gene: TRBV5-4; j_gene: TRBJ2-5; d_gene: TRBD2; abundance: once; CDR3nt: TGTGCCAGCAGCCGTCAAGGCGGGGGTGAGACCCAGTACTTC; CDR3aa: CASSRQGGGETQYF
len: 14; v_gene: TRBV29-1; j_gene: TRBJ1-6; d_gene: -; abundance: -; CDR3nt: TGCAGCGCTGGGGGGGGGACAAAAGATTCACCCCTCCACTTT; CDR3aa: CSAGGGTKDSPLHF
len: 12; v_gene: TRBV11-2; j_gene: TRBJ2-7; d_gene: -; abundance: -; CDR3nt: TGTGCCAGCAGCCTAATTTACTACGAGCAGTACTTC; CDR3aa: CASSLIYYEQYF
len: 13; v_gene: TRBV12-3/TRBV12-4; j_gene: TRBJ1-5; d_gene: -; abundance: -; CDR3nt: TGTGCCAGCAGTTTCCTGAGCAATCAGCCCCAGCATTTT; CDR3aa: CASSFLSNQPQHF
len: 15; v_gene: TRBV28; j_gene: TRBJ2-7; d_gene: -; abundance: -; CDR3nt: TGTGCCAGCAGACAAGGGGGGGGCCCGGTGCACGAGCAGTACTTC; CDR3aa: CASRQGGGPVHEQYF
len: 13; v_gene: TRBV18; j_gene: TRBJ2-2; d_gene: -; abundance: -; CDR3nt: TGTGCCAGCTCACCAGAGTCCACCGGGGAGCTGTTTTTT; CDR3aa: CASSPESTGELFF
len: 16; v_gene: TRBV5-1; j_gene: TRBJ2-6; d_gene: TRBD2; abundance: few; CDR3nt: TGCGCCAGCAGCAACGGAGCGGGATCTGGGGCCAACGTCCTGACTTTC; CDR3aa: CASSNGAGSGANVLTF
len: 13; v_gene: TRBV19; j_gene: TRBJ2-5; d_gene: TRBD1; abundance: few; CDR3nt: TGTGCCAGTAGTATGCGGACAGGGGAAACCCAGTACTTC; CDR3aa: CASSMRTGETQYF
len: 15; v_gene: TRBV6-1; j_gene: TRBJ2-5; d_gene: TRBD2; abundance: -; CDR3nt: TGTGCCAGCAGTGATGTAGCGGGGCGTAGGGAGACCCAGTACTTC; CDR3aa: CASSDVAGRRETQYF
len: 13; v_gene: TRBV29-1; j_gene: TRBJ1-1; d_gene: -; abundance: -; CDR3nt: TGCAGCGCCGAACAGGGTAGGGGCACTGAAGCTTTCTTT; CDR3aa: CSAEQGRGTEAFF
len: 16; v_gene: TRBV15; j_gene: TRBJ2-1; d_gene: TRBD2; abundance: -; CDR3nt: TGTGCCACCAAGATCACTACTAGCGGGGGGTACAATGAGCAGTTCTTC; CDR3aa: CATKITTSGGYNEQFF